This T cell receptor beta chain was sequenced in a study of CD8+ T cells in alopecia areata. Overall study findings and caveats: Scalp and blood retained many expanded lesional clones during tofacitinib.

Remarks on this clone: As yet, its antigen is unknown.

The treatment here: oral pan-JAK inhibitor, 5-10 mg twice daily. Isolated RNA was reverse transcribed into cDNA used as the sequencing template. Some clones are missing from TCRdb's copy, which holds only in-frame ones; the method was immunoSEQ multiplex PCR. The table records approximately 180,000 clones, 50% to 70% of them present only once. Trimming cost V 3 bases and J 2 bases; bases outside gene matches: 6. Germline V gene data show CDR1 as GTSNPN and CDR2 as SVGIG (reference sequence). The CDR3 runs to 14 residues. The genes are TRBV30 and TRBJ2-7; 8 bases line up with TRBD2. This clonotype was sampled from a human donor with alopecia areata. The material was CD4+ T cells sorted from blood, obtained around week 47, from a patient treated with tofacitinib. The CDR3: CAWRDKAGAYEQYF. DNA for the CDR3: TGTGCCTGGAGGGACAAAGCGGGGGCCTACGAGCAGTACTTC.